This entry concerns a single TCR beta chain. Its target is unknown. This specimen belongs to a study of T cell repertoires in cytomegalovirus infection. The CDR3 consists of 11 residues. Germline CDR1 ENHRY, CDR2 SYGVKD. The V gene lost 10 bases and the J gene lost 4 bases, with 10 bases spanning the gap. TCRdb re-analysed the reads in MiXCR, keeping a single row per CDR3 protein. The table shows some 560,000 distinct CDR3 sequences, with 40% occurring only once. The chain combines TRBV10-3 with TRBJ2-5, with D tentatively TRBD1 or TRBD2 (5 bases each). This TCR derives from a human donor in good health (CMV status not recorded). Some clones in this sample may be carry-over from other donors' samples. The material sequenced was cultured PBMCs, taken from culture after CMV antigen stimulation. CDR3 protein: CATGLAETQYF. The DNA for the CDR3 is TGTGCCACGGGGCTAGCAGAGACCCAGTACTTC.